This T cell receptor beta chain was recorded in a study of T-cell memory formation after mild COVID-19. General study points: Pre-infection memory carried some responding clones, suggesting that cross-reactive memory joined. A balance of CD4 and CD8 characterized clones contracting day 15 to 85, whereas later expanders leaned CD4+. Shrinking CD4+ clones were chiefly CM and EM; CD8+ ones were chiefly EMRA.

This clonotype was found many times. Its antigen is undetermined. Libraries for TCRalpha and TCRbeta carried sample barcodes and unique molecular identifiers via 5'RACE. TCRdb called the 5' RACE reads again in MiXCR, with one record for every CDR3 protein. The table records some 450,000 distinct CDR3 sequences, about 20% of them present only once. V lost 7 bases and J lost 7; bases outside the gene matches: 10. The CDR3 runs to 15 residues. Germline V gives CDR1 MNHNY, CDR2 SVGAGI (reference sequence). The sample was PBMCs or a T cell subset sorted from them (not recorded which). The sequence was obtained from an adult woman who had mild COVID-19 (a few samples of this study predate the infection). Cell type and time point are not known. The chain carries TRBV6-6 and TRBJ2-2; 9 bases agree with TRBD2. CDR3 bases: TGTGCCAGCAAGGACGGGACTAGCAGCAGCGGGGAGCTGTTTTTT. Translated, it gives CASKDGTSSSGELFF.